A selection of T cell receptor beta chains follows, all from one sample in a study of regulatory T cells in long-lasting Graves disease. TCRdb processed the multiplex PCR reads anew with MiXCR; each CDR3 protein has one entry. The sample gives approximately 690,000 distinct CDR3 sequences, about 32% of which show up once; 42% is in the top ten. The sequencing used peripheral blood mononuclear cells (PBMCs), collected when the disease was refractory, from a patient treated with antithyroid drugs. The receptors were sampled from a female donor with Graves disease. Each CDR3 is given with its conserved first and last residue. The order of the fields is V gene, J gene, D gene, clone size, CDR3 DNA, CDR3 protein. A D gene is named only where the DNA matches it firmly. Some rows mark clone size as missing; the rest say once, few, many or name a class of expanded clone.

>TRBV7-2|TRBJ2-7|TRBD2|NA
TGTGCCAGCAGACCATCTAGCGGGAGGATCTACGAGCAGTACTTC
CASRPSSGRIYEQYF
>TRBV6-2/TRBV6-3|TRBJ1-5|NA|few
TGTGCCAGCAGTTACCAGGGCCCAGATAGCAATCAGCCCCAGCATTTT
CASSYQGPDSNQPQHF
>TRBV6-5|TRBJ1-6|NA|few
TGTGCCAGCAGTTACTCGGGACAACGTTCACCCCTCCACTTT
CASSYSGQRSPLHF
>TRBV12-5|TRBJ1-1|TRBD1|NA
TGTGCTAGTGGTTTGGTAGGCGCCGGGACAGGGGTCGGTGAAGCTTTCTTT
CASGLVGAGTGVGEAFF
>TRBV19|TRBJ2-2|TRBD2|NA
TGTGCCAGTAGTAGTCGGGGGGCTAGCGGGAGAATCGGGGAGCTGTTTTTT
CASSSRGASGRIGELFF
>TRBV7-9|TRBJ2-5|NA|NA
TGTGCCAGCAGCTTAAACCAGAAGACCCAGTACTTC
CASSLNQKTQYF
>TRBV12-3/TRBV12-4|TRBJ2-1|NA|NA
TGTGCCAGCAGTAGGGGTTATGAGCAGTTCTTC
CASSRGYEQFF
>TRBV28|TRBJ1-6|TRBD1|many
TGTGCCAGCAGTTCAGGGGGCCCGAATTCACCCCTCCACTTT
CASSSGGPNSPLHF
>TRBV12-3/TRBV12-4|TRBJ2-7|NA|many
TGTGCCAGCAGTCCCGAGAGGGGTTCCTACGAGCAGTACTTC
CASSPERGSYEQYF
>TRBV7-9|TRBJ2-7|NA|few
TGTGCCAGCAACATACCCGGGGTCTCCTACGAGCAGTACTTC
CASNIPGVSYEQYF
>TRBV28|TRBJ1-6|TRBD1|NA
TGTGCAGTGGGACAGGGGCATTCACCCCTCCACTTT
CAVGQGHSPLHF
>TRBV4-2|TRBJ1-1|NA|NA
TGTGCCAGCAGCCAAGAGTCCGGGGTAGGTGAAGCTTTCTTT
CASSQESGVGEAFF
>TRBV10-3|TRBJ1-2|NA|NA
TGTGCCATCGGTCCCCCGGGATCCAATGGTTATGGCTACACCTTC
CAIGPPGSNGYGYTF
>TRBV12-3/TRBV12-4|TRBJ2-5|NA|few
TGTGCCAGCATACCTCCCGGGACGGCCCTGGCCCAGTACTTC
CASIPPGTALAQYF
>TRBV5-1|TRBJ1-2|NA|NA
TGCGCCAGCAGATTGGCGGGAGGGAATAACTATGGCTACACCTTC
CASRLAGGNNYGYTF
>TRBV9|TRBJ2-2|NA|NA
TGTGCCAGCAGCGCCCTTTCAGGCGCCGGGGAGCTGTTTTTT
CASSALSGAGELFF
>TRBV20-1|TRBJ1-2|TRBD1|many
TGCAGTGCTAGAAACCTACAGGGGAAAGGCTACACCTTC
CSARNLQGKGYTF
>TRBV5-1|TRBJ1-2|NA|NA
TGCGCCAGCAGCTTGGCTAGCAAGAACTATGGCTACACCTTC
CASSLASKNYGYTF
>TRBV2|TRBJ1-1|NA|many
TGTGCCAGCAGTGAGGGGGTGAACACTGAAGCTTTCTTT
CASSEGVNTEAFF
>TRBV18|TRBJ2-7|NA|NA
TGTGCCAGCTCACCACCGGCGTTTTCCTACGAGCAGTACTTC
CASSPPAFSYEQYF
>TRBV6-1|TRBJ2-7|TRBD2|NA
TGTGCCACCCAAGGACTAGCGAGTACCTACGAGCAGTACTTC
CATQGLASTYEQYF
>TRBV3-1|TRBJ2-5|NA|NA
TGTGCCAGCAGCCAACGGACGCCCGGGACCCAGTACTTC
CASSQRTPGTQYF
>TRBV29-1|TRBJ1-1|NA|few
TGCAGCGTTGTGGGAACTGAAGCTTTCTTT
CSVVGTEAFF
>TRBV2|TRBJ1-5|NA|many
TGTGCCAGCAGCCGGCAACGGAATAGCAATCAGCCCCAGCATTTT
CASSRQRNSNQPQHF
>TRBV29-1|TRBJ1-5|TRBD1|few
TGCAGCGTTGAGGGACAGGCGGGTCAGCCCCAGCATTTT
CSVEGQAGQPQHF